These T cell receptor beta chains were read from a single sample in a study of tumor-infiltrating lymphocytes in primary liver carcinoma. TCRdb reanalysed the multiplex PCR reads using MiXCR and keeps one entry per CDR3 protein. The sample consists of approximately 330,000 distinct CDR3 sequences, less than 70% of them appearing once. Sequencing used peripheral blood. All receptors come from a man in his forties with primary liver carcinoma and hepatitis B virus infection. CDR3s include the opening cysteine and the closing phenylalanine or tryptophan.

J: TRBJ1-1; V: TRBV6-6; CDR3: CVSIENTEAFF
J: TRBJ2-3; V: TRBV12-3/TRBV12-4; CDR3: CASSLDTFSDTQYF
J: TRBJ2-3; V: TRBV4-1; CDR3: CASSRDLAGADTQYF
J: TRBJ2-7; V: TRBV11-2; CDR3: CASSLEAGNEKEQYF
J: TRBJ2-5; V: TRBV11-2; CDR3: CASSWRGEGETQYF
J: TRBJ2-3; V: TRBV5-1; CDR3: CASRRLEGLDTQYF
J: TRBJ1-5; V: TRBV6-1; CDR3: CVNTSHPQGNNRPQHF
J: TRBJ1-6; V: TRBV11-2; CDR3: CVSTTDSSSYNSPLHF
J: TRBJ2-2; V: TRBV5-5; CDR3: CASSFRTNEAGELFF
J: TRBJ2-3; V: TRBV30; CDR3: CAWRHNRDTQYF
J: TRBJ2-5; V: TRBV28; CDR3: CASSFPRADGFETHYF
J: TRBJ1-5; V: TRBV9; CDR3: CASGSRGGAGGNQPQHF
J: TRBJ2-5; V: TRBV6-6; CDR3: CASSHGGRQESQYF
J: TRBJ2-7; V: TRBV4-1; CDR3: CASSQETGQAYKQYF
J: TRBJ1-1; V: TRBV12-3/TRBV12-4; CDR3: CATKAGGNTEAFF
J: TRBJ2-1; V: TRBV10-1; CDR3: CASSEKSALIYNEQFF
J: TRBJ2-1; V: TRBV28; CDR3: CTSRTASGEQFF
J: TRBJ2-3; V: TRBV12-3/TRBV12-4; CDR3: CASGQDWSTDTQYF
J: TRBJ2-7; V: TRBV11-2; CDR3: CASNLSGALYEQYF
J: TRBJ1-1; V: TRBV10-1; CDR3: CASGESSGNEAFF
J: TRBJ2-7; V: TRBV6-6; CDR3: CASSSPSPGLAGGSYEQYF
J: TRBJ2-1; V: TRBV5-4; CDR3: CASSLAGAYNEQFF
J: TRBJ2-7; V: TRBV2; CDR3: CASTKLAKLPYEQYF
J: TRBJ2-5; V: TRBV29-1; CDR3: CSVEEEYGTVQEIQYF
J: TRBJ2-7; V: TRBV11-2; CDR3: CASGHGQHYGQYF
J: TRBJ1-2; V: TRBV28; CDR3: CASSPRRGYTF
J: TRBJ2-3; V: TRBV6-2/TRBV6-3; CDR3: CASMDRPTDTQYF
J: TRBJ2-7; V: TRBV11-2; CDR3: CAGSLDSTGYYEQYF
J: TRBJ1-5; V: TRBV11-2; CDR3: CANSLAGQSQHF
J: TRBJ2-1; V: TRBV4-1; CDR3: CACSQVGGEQFF
J: TRBJ2-1; V: TRBV10-3; CDR3: CAISQRDSHNEQFF
J: TRBJ2-7; V: TRBV5-6; CDR3: CASSLSSGRREYEQYF
J: TRBJ1-2; V: TRBV11-2; CDR3: CASSLSPGEVGYTF
J: TRBJ1-1; V: TRBV28; CDR3: CASSFITNTEAFF
J: TRBJ1-1; V: TRBV30; CDR3: CACIREQVSWGTEAFF
J: TRBJ2-1; V: TRBV11-2; CDR3: CASSFTAHYNEQFF
J: TRBJ2-5; V: TRBV11-2; CDR3: CASSLARLALRKKETQYF
J: TRBJ2-7; V: TRBV6-2/TRBV6-3; CDR3: CASSCEAGGVHEQYF
J: TRBJ2-3; V: TRBV29-1; CDR3: CSVVLLWSGGTDTQYF
J: TRBJ2-1; V: TRBV5-6; CDR3: CASSAGLPRVLNERFF
J: TRBJ1-5; V: TRBV6-1; CDR3: CASSPGQTYQHQHF
J: TRBJ1-5; V: TRBV28; CDR3: CASSYPTYSNQPQHF
J: TRBJ2-1; V: TRBV7-3; CDR3: CASSEDSYNEQFF
J: TRBJ2-7; V: TRBV11-2; CDR3: CAIGPQGGSPQYF
J: TRBJ2-1; V: TRBV6-2/TRBV6-3; CDR3: CASTLSLFSYNEQFF